The 15 T cell receptor beta chains in this list originate from one sample, sequenced in a study of chemoradiotherapy in HPV16-positive cancers. Method: immunoSEQ multiplex PCR; TCRdb's copy keeps in-frame clones and lacks some. The sample consists of about 27,000 clones, over 90% of them appearing once. Sequencing was performed on blood, taken from a patient who underwent chemoradiotherapy. These receptors were collected from a human donor with HPV-associated anogenital cancer.

The chain recombines TRBV5-1 with TRBJ2-5; tentative D call: TRBD1 (5 bases). Trimming shortened V by 3 bases and J by 5 bases, and 14 bases separated the two germline ends. This CDR3 region has 14 residues. CDR1 and CDR2 (germline): SGHRS, YFSETQ. CDR3 amino acids: CASSSGHPQETQYF. The CDR3 nucleotides read TGCGCCAGCAGCTCCGGACACCCCCAGGAGACCCAGTACTTC.

The V call is TRBV29-1, the J call TRBJ1-1, with D tentatively TRBD1 (5 bases). Trimming removed 5 bases from V and 5 bases from J, with 12 bases in between. Germline V CDR1 and CDR2: SQVTM, ANQGSEA. There are 12 residues in the CDR3. The CDR3 is CSVRGEWTEAFF. The CDR3 DNA is TGCAGCGTTAGAGGGGAGTGGACTGAAGCTTTCTTT.

This clone occurred once. The J gene is TRBJ1-1, the V gene TRBV2; 8 bases map to TRBD1. Germline CDR1 SNHLY, CDR2 FYNNEI. This CDR3 has 15 amino acids. J gave up 0 bases and V 8 bases, and 8 bases lay outside the gene matches. For the CDR3, the DNA is TGTGCCAGCCGAAGACAGGGGCCCATGAACACTGAAGCTTTCTTT. Its protein is CASRRQGPMNTEAFF.

The chain has TRBV13 and TRBJ1-1, with 7 positions matching TRBD1. Germline assignment: CDR1 PRHDT and CDR2 FYEKMQ (reference sequence). Trimming at V came to 5 bases and at J to 1 base, leaving 10 bases not matched to a gene. The CDR3 runs 16 residues. In DNA form, the CDR3 reads TGTGCCAGCAGCCAAATCCTGGACAGGCCGAACACTGAAGCTTTCTTT. It yields the protein CASSQILDRPNTEAFF.

V and J are TRBV29-1 and TRBJ1-1, with TRBD1 matching 7 bases. The CDR3 length is 13 residues. CDR1 is SQVTM, CDR2 ANQGSEA, per germline. The junction had 4 bases not matched to a gene; V was cut back by 6 bases and J by 0 bases. CDR3 DNA sequence: TGCAGCGTGGGACAGCTTATGAACACTGAAGCTTTCTTT. Its protein product is CSVGQLMNTEAFF.

This clone was found a few times. Mismatch with germline at one junction end may stem from a read error. V and J are TRBV7-7 and TRBJ2-7; no definite D call. The CDR3 has 13 residues. Germline CDR1 is SSHAT and CDR2 is FNYEAQ (reference sequence). The CDR3 loop is CASSLARGYEQYF. For the CDR3, the DNA is TGTGCTAGCAGCTTAGCTCGCGGCTACGAGCAGTACTTC.

This chain links TRBV25-1 with TRBJ2-7; possibly TRBD1 or TRBD2 for D (5 bases each). The V and J ends lost 3 bases and 1 base respectively, with 13 bases between them. This CDR3 spans 15 amino acids. Per germline, CDR1 MGHDK and CDR2 SYGVNS. The CDR3 sequence: CASSERGYSSYEQYF. The CDR3 DNA reads as TGTGCCAGCAGTGAGAGGGGCTACTCGTCCTACGAGCAGTACTTC.

The chain employs TRBV15 and TRBJ2-5, with D maybe TRBD1 (7 bases). The tail of the sequence fits TRBJ2-7 better, so the J call may be wrong. The V gene's germline CDR1 is LNHNV and CDR2 YYDKDF (reference sequence). The CDR3 covers 15 residues. The CDR3 reads CATSRDRTRGYEQYF. The CDR3 nucleotides read TGTGCCACCAGCAGGGACAGGACACGGGGGTACGAGCAGTACTTC.

In DNA, the CDR3 is TGTGCCAGCAGCTTACGGGGGGGGACCCCTGCCTACGAGCAGTACTTC. As protein: CASSLRGGTPAYEQYF. The chain couples TRBV7-3 to TRBJ2-7, with TRBD2 matching 8 bases. V lost 2 bases to trimming and J lost 2 bases; unmatched junction nucleotides: 8. This CDR3 comprises 16 residues. Germline V gene data show CDR1 as SGHTA and CDR2 as FQGTGA.

This chain joins TRBV19 and TRBJ1-2; 8 bases fit TRBD1. This CDR3 is 13 amino acids long. J was trimmed by 5 bases and V by 4 bases; bases with no gene match: 3. Germline V lookup: CDR1 LNHDA, CDR2 SQIVND (reference sequence). In DNA form, the CDR3 reads TGTGCCAGTAGTACCTGGACAGGGTATGGCTACACCTTC. This encodes CASSTWTGYGYTF.

The chain recombines TRBV4-1 with TRBJ2-2; D is undetermined. Germline V lookup: CDR1 MGHRA, CDR2 YSYEKL. The V and J ends lost 2 bases and 8 bases respectively, with 9 bases between them. The CDR3 consists of 13 residues. The CDR3 nucleotides read TGCGCCAGCAGCCAATATTTGACTGGGGAGCTGTTTTTT. This translates into CASSQYLTGELFF.

The chain has TRBV7-2 and TRBJ2-3; D is perhaps TRBD1 (5 bases). Germline V gene sequence: CDR1 SGHTA, CDR2 FQGNSA. The CDR3 extends over 15 amino acids. Trimming left V 1 base short and J 11 bases short, with 19 bases between. The chain's CDR3 is CASSLEVSIGRGQYF. The CDR3 nucleotides read TGTGCCAGCAGCTTAGAGGTCAGCATAGGAAGGGGGCAGTATTTT.

This rearrangement joins TRBV7-9 to TRBJ2-7; TRBD2 aligns across 10 bases. V was clipped by 4 bases and J by 4 bases; unmatched bases: 4. In germline, CDR1 is SEHNR, CDR2 FQNEAQ (reference sequence). The CDR3 spans 14 residues. CDR3 region: CASSSQREGYEQYF. CDR3 bases: TGTGCCAGCAGCTCACAGCGGGAGGGGTACGAGCAGTACTTC.

The gene calls are TRBV6-5 and TRBJ1-4; 7 bases line up with TRBD1. The CDR3 extends over 14 amino acids. Germline V gene sequence: CDR1 MNHEY, CDR2 SVGAGI. Unmatched junction bases numbered 8, after V lost 5 bases and J lost 8 bases. The CDR3 DNA is TGTGCCAGCAGTAACAGGGGTCGCTACGAAAAACTGTTTTTT. This encodes CASSNRGRYEKLFF.

J is TRBJ2-7 and V is TRBV28; the D gene is possibly TRBD2 (6 bases). Germline assignment: CDR1 MDHEN and CDR2 SYDVKM. V lost 3 bases and J lost 3, with 12 bases in between. This CDR3 contains 14 residues. CDR3 DNA sequence: TGTGCCAGCAGTTTTTCCAGGAGGGGCTACGAGCAGTACTTC. It specifies CASSFSRRGYEQYF.